Shown below are 30 T cell receptor beta chains from a single sample sequenced in a study of blood T cell repertoires in COVID-19. Data came from immunoSEQ multiplex PCR; TCRdb stores just in-frame clones and leaves some out. The sample holds some 120,000 clones; approximately 83% are singletons and the top ten take about 11%. Sequences were obtained from peripheral blood. Receptors were obtained from a man aged 55 to 70 with acute or convalescent COVID-19.

This sequence joins TRBV28 and TRBJ1-3; 10 nucleotides agree with TRBD1. The CDR3 extends over 14 amino acids. The junction had 1 base not matched to a gene; V was cut back by 8 bases and J by 0 bases. CDR1 is MDHEN and CDR2 is SYDVKM in the germline V gene. This chain's CDR3 is CASGTGVSGNTIYF. CDR3 nucleotide sequence: TGTGCCAGCGGGACAGGGGTCTCTGGAAACACCATATATTTT.

The V call is TRBV28, the J call TRBJ2-1; 9 nucleotides agree with TRBD2. CDR1 and CDR2 from the germline V gene are MDHEN and SYDVKM. CDR3 length equals 15 residues. With 5 bases clipped from V and 8 bases from J, the junction kept 10 bases outside the gene matches. The CDR3: CASSPSGGRRDEQFF. The DNA for the CDR3 is TGTGCCAGCAGTCCAAGCGGGGGGCGTCGGGATGAGCAGTTCTTC.

The chain carries TRBV18 and TRBJ2-1; 7 bases are shared with TRBD1. The CDR3 contains 14 residues. With 2 bases clipped from V and 6 bases from J, the junction kept 4 bases outside the gene matches. Looked up from germline, CDR1 is KGHSH and CDR2 is LQKENI. CDR3 coding DNA: TGTGCCAGCTCACCAAGCGCAGGGGGCAATGAGCAGTTCTTC. It specifies CASSPSAGGNEQFF.

The V and J genes are TRBV9 and TRBJ1-2, with D perhaps matching TRBD1 (5 bases). Trimming took off 4 bases at V and 8 bases at J, with 15 bases between the two ends. This CDR3 spans 13 amino acids. The germline V gene encodes CDR1 SGDLS and CDR2 YYNGEE. The CDR3 DNA is TGTGCCAGCAGCCGGGAGGGGAGGCGAGGCTACACCTTC. Its translation: CASSREGRRGYTF.

The chain combines TRBV2 with TRBJ2-5, with 9 bases aligning to TRBD2. The CDR3 runs 18 residues. V was clipped by 1 base and J by 5 bases; unmatched bases: 14. Germline assignment: CDR1 SNHLY and CDR2 FYNNEI. CDR3 loop: CASSEGVGGRALGETQYF. The CDR3, as DNA: TGTGCCAGCAGTGAAGGGGTCGGCGGGAGGGCCCTAGGGGAGACCCAGTACTTC.

The gene calls are TRBV6-5 and TRBJ1-1, with D possibly matching TRBD1 (6 bases). Trimming shortened V by 4 bases and J by 1 base, and 7 bases separated the two germline ends. Germline assignment: CDR1 MNHEY and CDR2 SVGAGI. This CDR3 region has 13 residues. This CDR3 is CASSSQGNTEAFF. CDR3 DNA: TGTGCCAGCAGTTCACAGGGGAACACTGAAGCTTTCTTT.

The rearrangement joins TRBV24-1 to TRBJ1-5, with D tentatively TRBD1 (6 bases). Per the germline V gene, CDR1 is KGHDR and CDR2 is SFDVKD. Trimming pared 7 bases from V and 5 bases from J, leaving 17 bases between. The CDR3 runs 15 residues. The CDR3 nucleotides read TGTGCCACCAGCAGTGGTGGGGGGGGGCATCAGCCCCAGCATTTT. This encodes CATSSGGGGHQPQHF.

In its sample, this clone was seen once. This rearrangement joins TRBV11-2 to TRBJ1-3; D remains ambiguous. The CDR3 spans 15 residues. V lost 1 base to trimming and J lost 3 bases, with 10 bases between them. CDR1 and CDR2 from the germline V gene are SGHAT and FQNNGV. The CDR3 spells CASSLAGFGGNTIYF. The CDR3 DNA reads TGTGCCAGCAGCTTAGCGGGTTTTGGTGGAAACACCATATATTTT.

This rearrangement joins TRBV24-1 to TRBJ1-5; maybe TRBD1 (5 bases). Germline V CDR1 and CDR2: KGHDR, SFDVKD. Trimming left V 6 bases short and J 5 bases short, with 16 bases between. This CDR3 has 15 amino acids. The CDR3 DNA reads TGTGCCACCAGTCGGGGTGCAGGGAGGGATCAGCCCCAGCATTTT. Amino acids: CATSRGAGRDQPQHF.

This clone was recorded once. The rearrangement joins TRBV5-1 to TRBJ2-3, with 16 positions matching TRBD2. The CDR3 is 16 amino acids. The junction had 4 bases not matched to a gene; V was cut back by 3 bases and J by 6 bases. The germline V gene encodes CDR1 SGHRS and CDR2 YFSETQ. For the CDR3, the DNA is TGCGCCAGCAGCTCGGGGACTAGCGGGAGGGCGGATACGCAGTATTTT. Its protein is CASSSGTSGRADTQYF.

This clone was seen once. The genes are TRBV18 and TRBJ2-1; 11 bases align to TRBD1. This CDR3 has 14 amino acids. The V gene end was trimmed by 4 bases and the J gene end by 7 bases; junction bases not matched to a gene: 3. In germline, CDR1 is KGHSH, CDR2 LQKENI. The CDR3 DNA follows: TGTGCCAGCTCACTGGGACAGGGGGTAAATGAGCAGTTCTTC. It encodes CASSLGQGVNEQFF.

J is TRBJ2-3 and V is TRBV2, with 7 nucleotides matching TRBD2. The CDR3 spans 14 residues. Germline assignment: CDR1 SNHLY and CDR2 FYNNEI. J lost 0 bases, V lost 4 bases, and 1 base had no gene match. CDR3 nucleotides: TGTGCCAGCAGTGGGGGACTAAGCACAGATACGCAGTATTTT. Translated: CASSGGLSTDTQYF.

V usage is TRBV3-1 (or the pseudogene TRBV3-2) and J usage is TRBJ1-6, with D possibly TRBD1 on 5 matching bases. Germline CDR1 LGHDT, CDR2 YNNKEL (reference sequence). With 1 base removed from V and 4 bases from J, the gap between germline ends came to 8 bases. The CDR3 is 15 residues long. The CDR3: CASSQGQRYNSPLHF. In DNA form, the CDR3 reads TGTGCCAGCAGCCAAGGACAGCGTTATAATTCACCCCTCCACTTT.

The chain recombines TRBV30 with TRBJ2-3; maybe TRBD2 (7 bases). The CDR3 sequence is 14 residues long. CDR1 is GTSNPN, CDR2 SVGIG, per germline (reference sequence). Between the trimmed V and J ends, which lost 5 bases and 1 base, there was a span of 13 bases. The CDR3, as DNA: TGTGCCTGGGAGGGCGGGGGCCGCACAGATACGCAGTATTTT. This sequence encodes CAWEGGGRTDTQYF.

J is TRBJ2-7 and V is TRBV6-5; tentative D call: TRBD1 (6 bases). This CDR3 comprises 15 residues. From germline, CDR1 is MNHEY and CDR2 SVGAGI. V was shortened by 0 bases and J by 5 bases, with 14 bases between the two germline ends. Written as DNA, the CDR3 is TGTGCCAGCAGTTACTCGATGTCTCGGGACAACGAGCAGTACTTC. Protein product: CASSYSMSRDNEQYF.

This chain joins TRBV10-2 and TRBJ2-3, with D maybe TRBD2 (6 bases). V shed 4 bases and J shed 1 base, with 15 bases lying between them. This CDR3 comprises 16 residues. Germline lookup yields CDR1 WSHSY and CDR2 SAAADI. DNA for the CDR3: TGCGCCAGCAGTGTCCAGGAGGGAGCGGGCACAGATACGCAGTATTTT. It is translated as CASSVQEGAGTDTQYF.

The chain recombines TRBV2 with TRBJ2-1; TRBD1 might be the D (6 bases). The CDR3 is 15 amino acids. The germline V and J ends were trimmed by 6 bases and 4 bases, with 16 bases remaining between them. CDR1 SNHLY and CDR2 FYNNEI come from the germline V gene. The CDR3 is CASRTLRGSYNEQFF. Written as DNA, the CDR3 is TGTGCCAGCAGGACTCTTAGGGGGTCTTACAATGAGCAGTTCTTC.

This clone was observed once. This chain links TRBV2 with TRBJ2-1, with 8 bases aligning to TRBD2. V dropped 4 bases and J dropped 3; count of bases not matched to a gene: 11. Germline assignment: CDR1 SNHLY and CDR2 FYNNEI. This CDR3 is 17 amino acids long. The DNA for the CDR3 is TGTGCCAGCAGTGCCATGGCTCGGACTAGCATCTACAATGAGCAGTTCTTC. The encoded protein is CASSAMARTSIYNEQFF. Supplemented by reference TRBV2 and TRBJ2-1, the full variable domain reads EPEVTQTPSHQVTQMGQEVILRCVPISNHLYFYWYRQILGQKVEFLVSFYNNEISEKSEIFDDQFSVERPDGSNFTLKIRSTKLEDSAMYFCASSAMARTSIYNEQFFGPGTRLTVL.

V is TRBV30 and J is TRBJ1-3; 8 bases are a match to TRBD1. This CDR3 is built from 18 residues. Germline-derived CDR1 and CDR2 are GTSNPN and SVGIG (reference sequence). Trimming cost V 2 bases and J 0 bases; bases outside gene matches: 12. The CDR3 nucleotides read TGTGCCTGGAGTAGAAGGACAGGGCTTCCTAACTCTGGAAACACCATATATTTT. Amino acids: CAWSRRTGLPNSGNTIYF.

This chain links TRBV7-2 with TRBJ1-2, with TRBD1 matching over 9 bases. The CDR3 spans 15 residues. After removal of 1 base from V and 2 bases from J, the junction contained 2 bases not matched to a gene. Per germline, CDR1 SGHTA and CDR2 FQGNSA. CDR3 DNA sequence: TGTGCCAGCAGCTTAGGAGGGACAGGGAACTATGGCTACACCTTC. Translation: CASSLGGTGNYGYTF. The full variable domain, its missing parts supplied by reference TRBV7-2 and TRBJ1-2, is GAGVSQSPSNKVTEKGKDVELRCDPISGHTALYWYRQSLGQGLEFLIYFQGNSAPDKSGLPSDRFSAERTGGSVSTLTIQRTQQEDSAVYLCASSLGGTGNYGYTFGSGTRLTVV.

This clone was recorded once. J is TRBJ1-2 and V is TRBV29-1, with D perhaps matching TRBD1 (5 bases). CDR1 and CDR2 from the germline V gene are SQVTM and ANQGSEA. V lost 2 bases and J 9 bases, leaving 19 bases between the germline ends. The CDR3 consists of 14 residues. This chain's CDR3 is CSVETPVQGGSYTF. The CDR3 nucleotides are TGCAGCGTTGAAACTCCGGTTCAGGGTGGGAGCTACACCTTC.

Written as DNA, the CDR3 is TGTGCCAGCAGCCAAGAACCGTTCCGGGCCCTCCAGGGGACCCAGTACTTC. Its translation is CASSQEPFRALQGTQYF. This rearrangement joins TRBV3-1 (or the pseudogene TRBV3-2) to TRBJ2-5, with D perhaps TRBD1 (5 bases). There are 17 residues in the CDR3. V shed 0 bases and J shed 7 bases, with 21 bases lying between them. Germline CDR1 reads LGHDT; CDR2 reads YNNKEL (reference sequence).

The chain links TRBV18 to TRBJ2-7, with D perhaps TRBD2 (6 bases). Germline CDR1 is KGHSH and CDR2 is LQKENI. The CDR3 totals 16 residues. V was pared by 2 bases and J by 3 bases, with 17 bases between. CDR3: CASSPVTQRAHYEQYF. The CDR3 DNA reads as TGTGCCAGCTCACCAGTCACCCAGCGGGCCCACTACGAGCAGTACTTC.

This clone appeared a single time. The chain recombines TRBV18 with TRBJ1-2; perhaps TRBD1 as D (6 bases). V lost 4 bases and J lost 4, with 10 bases in between. The CDR3 runs 13 residues. Germline CDR1 reads KGHSH; CDR2 reads LQKENI. This CDR3 reads CASSQDRIYGYTF. For the CDR3, the DNA is TGTGCCAGCTCACAAGACAGGATCTATGGCTACACCTTC.

The rearrangement uses TRBV28 and TRBJ1-5, with D possibly being TRBD1 (6 bases). Germline-derived CDR1 and CDR2 are MDHEN and SYDVKM. The CDR3 contains 17 residues. The ends were cut back, 5 bases at V and 0 bases at J, with 17 bases in the middle. The CDR3 DNA reads TGTGCCAGCAGTCTCCGGGACATCCTTACTAGCAATCAGCCCCAGCATTTT. Translated: CASSLRDILTSNQPQHF.

This clone has only a few counts. V and J are TRBV6-1 and TRBJ1-2; D is unresolved. This CDR3 has 16 residues. Germline lookup yields CDR1 MNHNS and CDR2 SASEGT. V was shortened by 4 bases and J by 2 bases, with 17 bases between the two germline ends. The CDR3 is CASSGLGQAHNYGYTF. The CDR3 DNA is TGTGCCAGCAGTGGACTAGGGCAGGCACACAACTATGGCTACACCTTC.

The chain combines TRBV28 with TRBJ2-3; D is undetermined. Per germline, CDR1 MDHEN and CDR2 SYDVKM. Trimming took off 5 bases at V and 4 bases at J, with 13 bases between the two ends. The CDR3 spans 14 residues. The DNA for the CDR3 is TGTGCCAGCAGTCCAAGTCTAAGTCCAGATACGCAGTATTTT. This codes for CASSPSLSPDTQYF.

The V gene is TRBV20-1, the J gene TRBJ2-3; 8 positions agree with TRBD2. CDR1 is DFQATT, CDR2 SNEGSKA, per germline (reference sequence). The trim removed 3 bases at V and 0 bases at J, leaving 2 bases unmatched. This CDR3 comprises 14 residues. DNA for the CDR3: TGCAGTGCTAGTCCTAGCGGGAGCACAGATACGCAGTATTTT. Its translation is CSASPSGSTDTQYF.

The rearrangement links TRBV3-1 (or the pseudogene TRBV3-2) to TRBJ1-2; D is uncertain. The CDR3 is made up of 12 amino acids. V lost 0 bases to trimming and J lost 8 bases, with 7 bases between them. CDR1 is LGHDT and CDR2 is YNNKEL in the germline V gene (reference sequence). CDR3 bases: TGTGCCAGCAGCCAAGAGAGCTGGGGCTACACCTTC. This sequence encodes CASSQESWGYTF.

The J gene is TRBJ1-3, the V gene TRBV5-1, with D possibly matching TRBD1 (6 bases). The CDR3 runs 16 residues. Trimming shortened V by 4 bases and J by 5 bases, and 19 bases separated the two germline ends. Per germline, CDR1 SGHRS and CDR2 YFSETQ. This CDR3 is CASSLSGGGARNTIYF. CDR3 bases: TGCGCCAGCAGCCTGTCGGGCGGGGGCGCGCGAAACACCATATATTTT.